Below are 22 T cell receptor beta chains sequenced from a single sample in a study of CD8 T cells in ankylosing spondylitis. Using its own MiXCR run on the 5' RACE reads, TCRdb lists one record per CDR3 protein. The sample holds 200,000 to 250,000 distinct CDR3 sequences; about 26% are singletons and the top ten take approximately 6.6%. Input material: blood, either unsorted or a sorted T cell fraction (not recorded which). The receptors originated from a male donor with ankylosing spondylitis or in good health (not recorded which).

This clonotype turned up a few times. This clone may be a read error of a much larger clone one base away. This chain uses TRBV4-3 with TRBJ2-1, with TRBD1 identical over 8 bases. V shed 8 bases and J 4 bases; nucleotides not matched to a gene: 1. The CDR3 is made up of 12 amino acids. Germline V gene data show CDR1 as LGHNA and CDR2 as YSLEER. DNA for the CDR3: TGCGCCAGCGGACAGGGATACAATGAGCAGTTCTTC. This codes for CASGQGYNEQFF.

This chain connects TRBV18 to TRBJ2-1; TRBD1 matches at 8 bases. Germline V gene sequence: CDR1 KGHSH, CDR2 LQKENI. Trimming removed 6 bases from V and 9 bases from J; junction bases left unmatched: 4. This CDR3 spans 12 amino acids. CDR3 bases: TGTGCCAGCTCCCATGGGACAGGTGAGCAGTTCTTC. Encoded protein: CASSHGTGEQFF. The whole variable domain, filled in from reference TRBV18 and TRBJ2-1, reads NAGVMQNPRHLVRRRGQEARLRCSPMKGHSHVYWYRQLPEEGLKFMVYLQKENIIDESGMPKERFSAEFPKEGPSILRIQQVVRGDSAAYFCASSHGTGEQFFGPGTRLTVL.

The V gene is TRBV29-1, the J gene TRBJ2-4; 7 bases fit TRBD2. The CDR3 extends over 15 amino acids. Looked up from germline, CDR1 is SQVTM and CDR2 is ANQGSEA. V trimming: 6 bases; J trimming: 2 bases; junction bases outside the gene matches: 10. This CDR3 reads CSVDMTSKSKNIQYF. Written as DNA, the CDR3 is TGCAGCGTAGACATGACTAGCAAGTCCAAAAACATTCAGTACTTC. The full variable domain, with the rest looked up from reference TRBV29-1 and TRBJ2-4, is SAVISQKPSRDICQRGTSLTIQCQVDSQVTMMFWYRQQPGQSLTLIATANQGSEATYESGFVIDKFPISRPNLTFSTLTVSNMSPEDSSIYLCSVDMTSKSKNIQYFGAGTRLSVL.

This clonotype has ten or more counts. V usage is TRBV10-3 and J usage is TRBJ1-2; perhaps TRBD1 as D (5 bases). Trimming left V 1 base short and J 3 bases short, with 9 bases between. The CDR3 is 14 residues long. Germline loops: CDR1 ENHRY, CDR2 SYGVKD. The CDR3 DNA is TGTGCCATCAGTGAGTTCCAGGGAGACTATGGCTACACCTTC. It translates to CAISEFQGDYGYTF.

A word on this clonotype: This may be a read error: a much more frequent sequence differs by one nucleotide. The chain is built from TRBV11-2 and TRBJ1-1; D ambiguous. CDR1 is SGHAT, CDR2 FQNNGV, per germline. V was cut by 5 bases and J by 10 bases, with 14 bases left in between. This CDR3 spans 12 amino acids. The chain's CDR3 is CASSPKGGVAFF. The CDR3 region has the DNA TGTGCCAGCAGCCCCAAGGGCGGTGTAGCTTTCTTT.

This clonotype has a count of ten or more. The chain links TRBV12-3 or TRBV12-4 to TRBJ1-6; no firm D call. The CDR3 has 15 residues. Trimming shortened V by 1 base and J by 7 bases, and 11 bases separated the two germline ends. This CDR3 reads CASSLDPYSNSPLHF. CDR3 nucleotides: TGTGCCAGCAGTTTAGACCCCTATTCGAATTCACCCCTCCACTTT.

With regard to this clonotype: A much larger clone is a single base away; this may be a read error. The CDR3, as DNA: TGTGCCAGCAGCTTATCGGGACAGGGCTACGAGCAGTACTTC. As protein: CASSLSGQGYEQYF. The chain joins TRBV7-2 to TRBJ2-7; 9 positions agree with TRBD1. Trimming removed 2 bases from V and 3 bases from J; junction bases left unmatched: 2. The germline V gene has CDR1 SGHTA and CDR2 FQGNSA. This CDR3 spans 14 amino acids.

The chain links TRBV10-3 to TRBJ2-4; no clear D. The CDR3 is 15 amino acids. V was clipped by 0 bases and J by 0 bases, with 6 bases between them. Germline V gene data show CDR1 as ENHRY and CDR2 as SYGVKD. The CDR3 is CAISESKIAKNIQYF. The CDR3 DNA follows: TGTGCCATCAGTGAGTCTAAGATAGCCAAAAACATTCAGTACTTC.

CDR3 loop: CSAMTSGTETQYF. As DNA, the CDR3 is TGCAGTGCTATGACTAGCGGGACTGAGACCCAGTACTTC. This chain links TRBV20-1 with TRBJ2-5, with 11 nucleotides matching TRBD2. J was trimmed by 5 bases and V by 4 bases; bases with no gene match: 3. The CDR3 is 13 amino acids. Germline lookup yields CDR1 DFQATT and CDR2 SNEGSKA (reference sequence).

Only a few counts were recorded for this clonotype. The chain combines TRBV20-1 with TRBJ2-1; 11 bases fit TRBD2. Germline loops: CDR1 DFQATT, CDR2 SNEGSKA (reference sequence). V was pared by 6 bases and J by 6 bases, with 10 bases of the junction left unmatched. The CDR3 has 15 residues. In nucleotides, the CDR3 is TGCAGTGCGCCACTGACTAGCGGGAAAATCAATGAGCAGTTCTTC. Translating it yields CSAPLTSGKINEQFF.

This clonotype was counted ten times or more. The chain recombines TRBV5-1 with TRBJ2-1; D uncertain. The CDR3 contains 16 residues. Trimming removed 0 bases from V and 4 bases from J, with 14 bases in between. Germline loops: CDR1 SGHRS, CDR2 YFSETQ. CDR3 protein: CASSLAGQIQYNEQFF. The CDR3 nucleotides are TGCGCCAGCAGCTTGGCCGGTCAAATCCAATACAATGAGCAGTTCTTC.

This clonotype has a count of ten or more. This chain joins TRBV5-5 and TRBJ1-3; D is ambiguous. Trimming left V 0 bases short and J 0 bases short, with 10 bases between. Germline CDR1 is SGHKS and CDR2 is YYEKEE (reference sequence). CDR3 length: 16 amino acids. The CDR3: CASSLEPTSSGNTIYF. As DNA, the CDR3 is TGTGCCAGCAGCTTGGAACCGACGAGCTCTGGAAACACCATATATTTT. Complete variable domain (other parts from reference TRBV5-5 and TRBJ1-3): DAGVTQSPTHLIKTRGQQVTLRCSPISGHKSVSWYQQVLGQGPQFIFQYYEKEERGRGNFPDRFSARQFPNYSSELNVNALLLGDSALYLCASSLEPTSSGNTIYFGEGSWLTVV.

This chain uses TRBV5-1 with TRBJ2-2, with D perhaps matching TRBD1 or TRBD2 (5 bases each). V dropped 0 bases and J dropped 7 bases, with 13 bases sitting between them. The CDR3 contains 15 residues. From germline, CDR1 is SGHRS and CDR2 YFSETQ. The DNA of the CDR3 is TGCGCCAGCAGCTTGGCGGGGCCTGAGGTCGGGGAGCTGTTTTTT. Protein: CASSLAGPEVGELFF.

The chain employs TRBV12-3 or TRBV12-4 and TRBJ2-3; TRBD1 aligns across 8 bases. The CDR3 is made up of 12 amino acids. Trimming at V came to 5 bases and at J to 8 bases, leaving 3 bases not matched to a gene. CDR3 loop: CASSARGRTQYF. The CDR3 DNA reads as TGTGCCAGCAGTGCCAGGGGGCGTACGCAGTATTTT.

V gene TRBV7-6 combines with J gene TRBJ2-4, with a tentative D call TRBD2 (7 bases). Germline V lookup: CDR1 SGHVS, CDR2 FNYEAQ. The CDR3 has 19 residues. The V gene lost 5 bases and the J gene lost 0 bases, with 23 bases spanning the gap. CDR3 protein: CASSPHDRLAVIAKNIQYF. In DNA, the CDR3 is TGTGCCAGCAGCCCGCACGACAGGCTAGCGGTTATAGCCAAAAACATTCAGTACTTC.

In this sample, this clonotype turned up once. The genes are TRBV6-1 and TRBJ1-3; D is possibly TRBD1 (5 bases). The CDR3 sequence is 14 residues long. The germline V gene has CDR1 MNHNS and CDR2 SASEGT. Trimming stripped 10 bases from V and 2 bases from J, with 15 bases between. The CDR3 reads CATLTGGTGNTIYF. CDR3 nucleotide sequence: TGTGCCACCCTTACGGGGGGGACTGGAAACACCATATATTTT.

The sample holds many counts of this clonotype. The CDR3 DNA sequence: TGTGCCAGCGGAGTGTACGGGAGGGCTGCGCCTGGCCAAGAGACCCAGTACTTC. Encoded protein: CASGVYGRAAPGQETQYF. This chain links TRBV27 with TRBJ2-5; 8 bases are shared with TRBD2. CDR3 length: 18 residues. V dropped 8 bases and J dropped 1; count of bases not matched to a gene: 18. CDR1 is MNHEY, CDR2 SMNVEV, per germline (reference sequence).

The chain links TRBV29-1 to TRBJ1-4, with 11 bases matching TRBD1. This CDR3 contains 13 residues. Germline loops: CDR1 SQVTM, CDR2 ANQGSEA. The junction had 10 bases not matched to a gene; V was cut back by 6 bases and J by 13 bases. CDR3 nucleotides: TGCAGCGTGAGAGGGACAGGGGGATTCGGACTGTTTTTT. Its translation: CSVRGTGGFGLFF.

The chain links TRBV28 to TRBJ2-5; 8 bases line up with TRBD1. The CDR3 spans 13 residues. The germline CDR1 and CDR2 sequences are MDHEN and SYDVKM. V was clipped by 3 bases and J by 7 bases; unmatched bases: 4. CDR3 amino acids: CASSLDREGTQYF. The CDR3 DNA reads TGTGCCAGCAGTTTGGACAGGGAAGGGACCCAGTACTTC.

This clonotype has a count of ten or more. V and J are TRBV4-1 and TRBJ2-1; D is possibly TRBD2 (5 bases). Germline V gene data show CDR1 as MGHRA and CDR2 as YSYEKL. V was shortened by 1 base and J by 8 bases, with 12 bases between the two germline ends. The CDR3 is made up of 14 amino acids. The CDR3 is CASSQGWEFDEQFF. The DNA for the CDR3 is TGCGCCAGCAGCCAAGGGTGGGAGTTCGATGAGCAGTTCTTC.

Notes on this clonotype: A much larger clone lies one base from this, so it may be a read error. V gene TRBV27 combines with J gene TRBJ1-1, with a tentative D call TRBD1 (6 bases). The CDR3 loop spans 14 amino acids. Germline V gene sequence: CDR1 MNHEY, CDR2 SMNVEV (reference sequence). The CDR3 is CASRTDRIGAEVFF. CDR3 DNA: TGTGCCAGCAGGACCGACAGGATTGGCGCTGAAGTTTTCTTT.

This clonotype was detected ten times or more. The chain combines TRBV12-3 or TRBV12-4 with TRBJ2-2, with 12 bases aligning to TRBD2. Trimming removed 3 bases from V and 6 bases from J; junction bases left unmatched: 5. The CDR3 has 16 amino acids. The DNA for the CDR3 is TGTGCCAGCAGTTTTACTAGCGGGAGGAAATCCGGGGAGCTGTTTTTT. Translated, it gives CASSFTSGRKSGELFF.